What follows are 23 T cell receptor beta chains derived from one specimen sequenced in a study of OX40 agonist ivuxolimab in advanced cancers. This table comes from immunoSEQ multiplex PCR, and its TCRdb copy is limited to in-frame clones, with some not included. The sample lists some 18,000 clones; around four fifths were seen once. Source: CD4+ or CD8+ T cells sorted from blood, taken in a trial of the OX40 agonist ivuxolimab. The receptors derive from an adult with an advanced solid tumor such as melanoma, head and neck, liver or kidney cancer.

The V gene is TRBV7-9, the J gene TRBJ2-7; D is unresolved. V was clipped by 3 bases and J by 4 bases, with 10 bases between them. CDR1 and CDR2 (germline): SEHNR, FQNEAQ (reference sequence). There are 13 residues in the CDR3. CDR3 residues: CASSLALGYEQYF. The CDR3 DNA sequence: TGTGCCAGCAGCTTGGCGCTTGGGTACGAGCAGTACTTC.

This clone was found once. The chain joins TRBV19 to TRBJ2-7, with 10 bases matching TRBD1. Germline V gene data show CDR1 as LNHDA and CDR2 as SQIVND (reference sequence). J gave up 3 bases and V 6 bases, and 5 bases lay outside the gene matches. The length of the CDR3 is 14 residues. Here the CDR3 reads CASSVGQGDYEQYF. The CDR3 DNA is TGTGCCAGTAGCGTAGGACAGGGGGACTACGAGCAGTACTTC.

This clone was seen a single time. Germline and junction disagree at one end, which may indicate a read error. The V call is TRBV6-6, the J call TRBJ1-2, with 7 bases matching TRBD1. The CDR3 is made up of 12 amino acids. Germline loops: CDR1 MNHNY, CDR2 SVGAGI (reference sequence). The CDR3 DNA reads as TGTGCCAGCAGTTGGGGGACAGCGGATTCCATTTTC. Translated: CASSWGTADSIF.

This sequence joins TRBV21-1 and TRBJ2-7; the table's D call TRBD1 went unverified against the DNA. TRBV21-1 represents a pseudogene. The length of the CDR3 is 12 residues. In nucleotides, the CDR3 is TGTGCCAGCAATAGGGGGACCTACGAGCAGTACTTC. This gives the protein CASNRGTYEQYF.

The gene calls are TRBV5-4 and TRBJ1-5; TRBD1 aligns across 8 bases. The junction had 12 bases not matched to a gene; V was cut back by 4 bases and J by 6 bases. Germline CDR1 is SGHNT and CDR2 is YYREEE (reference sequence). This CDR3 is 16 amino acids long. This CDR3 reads CASSPTGTGGRQPQHF. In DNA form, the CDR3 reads TGTGCCAGCAGCCCCACTGGGACAGGTGGGCGTCAGCCCCAGCATTTT.

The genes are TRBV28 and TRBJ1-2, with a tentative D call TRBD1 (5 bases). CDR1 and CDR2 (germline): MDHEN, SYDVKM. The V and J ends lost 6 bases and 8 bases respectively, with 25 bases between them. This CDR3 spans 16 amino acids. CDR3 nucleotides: TGTGCCAGCAGCCCTTTAGAAAGCTCAGGGTATTCGGGCTACACCTTC. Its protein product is CASSPLESSGYSGYTF.

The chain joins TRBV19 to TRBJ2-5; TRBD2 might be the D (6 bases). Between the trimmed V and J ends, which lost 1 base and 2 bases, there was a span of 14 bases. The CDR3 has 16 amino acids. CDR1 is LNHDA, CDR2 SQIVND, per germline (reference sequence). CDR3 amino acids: CASSIGWASAQETQYF. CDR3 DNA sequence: TGTGCCAGTAGTATAGGGTGGGCTAGCGCACAAGAGACCCAGTACTTC. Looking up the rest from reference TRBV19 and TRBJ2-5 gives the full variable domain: DGGITQSPKYLFRKEGQNVTLSCEQNLNHDAMYWYRQDPGQGLRLIYYSQIVNDFQKGDIAEGYSVSREKKESFPLTVTSAQKNPTAFYLCASSIGWASAQETQYFGPGTRLLVL.

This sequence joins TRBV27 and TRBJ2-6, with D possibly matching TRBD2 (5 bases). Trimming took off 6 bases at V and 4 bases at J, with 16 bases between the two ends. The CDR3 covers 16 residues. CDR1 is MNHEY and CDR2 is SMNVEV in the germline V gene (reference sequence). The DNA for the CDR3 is TGTGCCAGCAGCCGGACGCTAGCTACCGGGGCCAACGTCCTGACTTTC. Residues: CASSRTLATGANVLTF.

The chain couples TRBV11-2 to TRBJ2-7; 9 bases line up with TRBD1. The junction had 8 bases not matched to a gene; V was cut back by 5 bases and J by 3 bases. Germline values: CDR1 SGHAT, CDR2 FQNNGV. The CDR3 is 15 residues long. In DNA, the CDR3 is TGTGCCAGCAGCCCGACGGGACAGGGAAACTACGAGCAGTACTTC. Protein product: CASSPTGQGNYEQYF.

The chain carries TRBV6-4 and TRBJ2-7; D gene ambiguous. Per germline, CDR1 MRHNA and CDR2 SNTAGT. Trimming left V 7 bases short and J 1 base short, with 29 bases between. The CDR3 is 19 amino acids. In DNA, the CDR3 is TGTGCCAGCATGGCGTGGCTAGTGGAGAGCCGACCAATATCCTACGAGCAGTACTTC. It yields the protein CASMAWLVESRPISYEQYF.

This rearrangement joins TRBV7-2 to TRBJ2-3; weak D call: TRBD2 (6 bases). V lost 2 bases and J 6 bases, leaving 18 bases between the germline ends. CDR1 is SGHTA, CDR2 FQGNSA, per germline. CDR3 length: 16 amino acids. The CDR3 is CASSLNGGGAGDTQYF. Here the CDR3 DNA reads TGTGCCAGCAGCTTAAACGGAGGAGGGGCGGGGGATACGCAGTATTTT. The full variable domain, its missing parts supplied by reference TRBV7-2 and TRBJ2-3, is GAGVSQSPSNKVTEKGKDVELRCDPISGHTALYWYRQSLGQGLEFLIYFQGNSAPDKSGLPSDRFSAERTGGSVSTLTIQRTQQEDSAVYLCASSLNGGGAGDTQYFGPGTRLTVL.

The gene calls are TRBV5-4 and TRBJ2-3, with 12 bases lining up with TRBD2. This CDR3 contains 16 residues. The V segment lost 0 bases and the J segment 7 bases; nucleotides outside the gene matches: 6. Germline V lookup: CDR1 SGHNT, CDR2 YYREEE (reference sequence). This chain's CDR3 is CASSLARGLAGYTQYF. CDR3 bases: TGTGCCAGCAGCTTGGCTAGGGGACTAGCGGGTTATACGCAGTATTTT.

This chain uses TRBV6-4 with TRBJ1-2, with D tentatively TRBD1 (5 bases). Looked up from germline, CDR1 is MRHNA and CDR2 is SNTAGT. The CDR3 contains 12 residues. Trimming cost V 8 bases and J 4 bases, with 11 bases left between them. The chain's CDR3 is CASYTRGYGYTF. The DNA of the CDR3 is TGTGCCAGCTATACAAGGGGCTATGGCTACACCTTC.

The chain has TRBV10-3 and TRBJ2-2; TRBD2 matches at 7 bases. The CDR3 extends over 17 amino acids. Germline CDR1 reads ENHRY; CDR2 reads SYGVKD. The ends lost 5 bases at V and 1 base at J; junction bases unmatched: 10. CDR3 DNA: TGTGCCATCAGTACCCGGGGGGAGCGGGAGAACACCGGGGAGCTGTTTTTT. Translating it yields CAISTRGERENTGELFF.

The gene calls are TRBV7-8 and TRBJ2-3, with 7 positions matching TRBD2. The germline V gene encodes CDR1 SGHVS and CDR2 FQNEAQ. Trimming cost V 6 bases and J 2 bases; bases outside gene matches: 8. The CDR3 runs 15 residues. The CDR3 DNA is TGTGCCAGCAGACACGGGACTAAGTTCACAGATACGCAGTATTTT. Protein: CASRHGTKFTDTQYF.

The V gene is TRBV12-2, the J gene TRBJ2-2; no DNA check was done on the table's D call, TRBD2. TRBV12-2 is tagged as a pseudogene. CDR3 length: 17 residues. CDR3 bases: TGTGCAAGTCGCTCAATGCCCGGGGAGAAGGACACCGGGGAGCTGTTTTTT. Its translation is CASRSMPGEKDTGELFF.

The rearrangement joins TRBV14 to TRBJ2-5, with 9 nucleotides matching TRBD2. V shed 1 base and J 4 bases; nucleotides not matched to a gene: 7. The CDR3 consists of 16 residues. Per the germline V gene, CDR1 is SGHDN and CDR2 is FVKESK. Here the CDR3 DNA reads TGTGCCAGCAGCCAAGCTCTTAGCGGGGGTCGAGAGACCCAGTACTTC. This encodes CASSQALSGGRETQYF.

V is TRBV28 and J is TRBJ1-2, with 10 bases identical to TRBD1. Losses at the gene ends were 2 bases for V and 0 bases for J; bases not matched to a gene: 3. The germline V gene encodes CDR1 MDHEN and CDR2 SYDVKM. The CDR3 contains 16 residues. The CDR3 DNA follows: TGTGCCAGCAGTTTAGACAGGGGGCGACCTAACTATGGCTACACCTTC. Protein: CASSLDRGRPNYGYTF.

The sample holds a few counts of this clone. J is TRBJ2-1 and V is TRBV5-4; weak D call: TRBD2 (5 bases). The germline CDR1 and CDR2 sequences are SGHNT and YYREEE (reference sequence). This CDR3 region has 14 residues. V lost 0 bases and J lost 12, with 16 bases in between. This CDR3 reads CASSLARRSGSQFF. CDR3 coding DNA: TGTGCCAGCAGCTTGGCCCGGAGATCGGGATCGCAGTTCTTC.

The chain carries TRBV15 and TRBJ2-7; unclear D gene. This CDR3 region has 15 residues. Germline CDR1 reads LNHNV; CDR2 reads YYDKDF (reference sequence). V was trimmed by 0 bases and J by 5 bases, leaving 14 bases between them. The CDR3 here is CATSREQTLRDEQYF. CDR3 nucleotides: TGTGCCACCAGCAGAGAGCAGACCCTTCGAGACGAGCAGTACTTC.

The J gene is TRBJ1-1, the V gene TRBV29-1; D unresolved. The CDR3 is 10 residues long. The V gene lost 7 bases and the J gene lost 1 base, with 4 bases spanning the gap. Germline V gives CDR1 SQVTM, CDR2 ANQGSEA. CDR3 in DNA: TGCAGCGCAAGGAACACTGAAGCTTTCTTT. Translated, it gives CSARNTEAFF.

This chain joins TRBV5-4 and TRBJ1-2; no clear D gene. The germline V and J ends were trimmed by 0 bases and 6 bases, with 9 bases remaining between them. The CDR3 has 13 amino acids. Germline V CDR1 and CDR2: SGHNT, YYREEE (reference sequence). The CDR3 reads CASSLGSRDGYTF. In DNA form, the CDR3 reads TGTGCCAGCAGCTTGGGCAGCCGAGATGGCTACACCTTC.

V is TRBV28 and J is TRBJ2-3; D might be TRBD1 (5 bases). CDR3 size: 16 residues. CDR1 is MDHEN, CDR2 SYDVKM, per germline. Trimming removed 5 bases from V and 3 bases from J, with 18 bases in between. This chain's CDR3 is CASSPPLQGGTDTQYF. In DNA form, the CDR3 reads TGTGCCAGCAGTCCCCCGCTGCAGGGTGGGACAGATACGCAGTATTTT.